This T cell receptor (beta chain) emerged from a study of blood T cells in healthy people across ages. Trimming cost V 6 bases and J 1 base; bases outside gene matches: 6. The CDR3 extends over 14 amino acids. Germline CDR1 and CDR2: MNHEY and SVGEGT. The table lists this clonotype with a few counts. A second about 7 to 11 cycle PCR used barcoded and J-beta primers. In TCRdb, the 5' RACE reads were re-called with MiXCR into one record per CDR3 protein. This table has about 770,000 distinct CDR3 sequences, 44% appearing once. This chain uses TRBV6-2 or TRBV6-3 with TRBJ2-7; 7 nucleotides match TRBD1. Sequenced input: blood. The receptor was isolated from a man in his 60s in good health. The DNA for the CDR3 is TGTGCCAGCAGATCCCGGGACAGATCCTACGAGCAGTACTTC. Translated, it gives CASRSRDRSYEQYF.